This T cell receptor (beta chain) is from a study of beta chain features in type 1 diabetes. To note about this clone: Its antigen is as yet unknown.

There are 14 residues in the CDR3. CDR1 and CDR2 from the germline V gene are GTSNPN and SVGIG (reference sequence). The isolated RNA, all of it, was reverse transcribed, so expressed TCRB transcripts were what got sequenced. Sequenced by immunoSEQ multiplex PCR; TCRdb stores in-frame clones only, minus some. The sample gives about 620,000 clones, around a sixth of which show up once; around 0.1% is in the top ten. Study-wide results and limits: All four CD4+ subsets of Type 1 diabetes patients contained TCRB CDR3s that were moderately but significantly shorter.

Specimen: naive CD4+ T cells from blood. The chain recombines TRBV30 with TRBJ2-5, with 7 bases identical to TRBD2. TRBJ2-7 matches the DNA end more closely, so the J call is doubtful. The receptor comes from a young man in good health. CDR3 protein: CAWSVPSGTYEQYF. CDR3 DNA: TGTGCCTGGAGTGTTCCTAGCGGAACCTACGAGCAGTACTTC.